These 8 T cell receptor beta chains came from one sample sequenced in a study of T cells in women clearing cervical HPV infection. Measured with immunoSEQ multiplex PCR; TCRdb has only the in-frame clones, and not every one. Across 45,000 to 50,000 clones, the top ten clones capture 35% to 45% of the sample. Sample: blood buffy coat. These receptors were obtained from a woman aged 18-70 years with a cervical HPV16 infection that either progressed to CIN3+ or cleared (not recorded which).

The CDR3 sequence: CASSGRLAGGGETQYF. CDR3 bases read: TGTGCCAGTAGTGGAAGACTAGCGGGAGGAGGAGAGACC. This chain links TRBV19 with TRBJ2-5; 13 positions match TRBD2. The sequenced fragment ends 3 residues before the CDR3 boundary, so the rest is inferred from the germline J gene. The CDR3 length is 16 residues. The germline V gene has CDR1 LNHDA and CDR2 SQIVND (reference sequence). The V and J ends lost 5 bases and 4 bases, in that order; junction bases with no gene match: 7.

A note on this clone: The read falls 3 residues short of the CDR3 end, and the missing part is taken from the germline J gene. V gene TRBV18 combines with J gene TRBJ2-2; TRBD1 matches 9 bases. Germline lookup yields CDR1 KGHSH and CDR2 LQKENI. Trimming took 0 bases from V and 8 from J; bases not matched to a gene: 7. The CDR3 contains 16 residues. CDR3 in amino acids: CASSPPGQGASGELFF. CDR3 DNA, as far as it was read: TGTGCCAGCTCACCACCGGGACAGGGCGCTTCGGGGGAG.

Details on this clone: The DNA ends 3 residues before the CDR3 does, and the rest of the CDR3 is filled in from the germline J gene. The chain carries TRBV29-1 and TRBJ1-5; TRBD1 is a possible D gene (5 bases). The germline gives CDR1 SQVTM, CDR2 ANQGSEA. The CDR3 is 13 amino acids. V lost 0 bases and J lost 7, with 10 bases in between. The sequenced CDR3 bases are TGCAGCGTTGAAGACAGTGGGGGGCAGCCC. Protein product: CSVEDSGGQP. The full CDR3 is CSVEDSGGQPQHF.

Comments on this clone: The DNA ends 3 residues before the CDR3 does, and the rest of the CDR3 is filled in from the germline J gene. The V and J genes are TRBV7-3 and TRBJ2-1; 10 bases align to TRBD1. V gave up 6 bases and J gave up 8 bases; unmatched junction bases: 10. This CDR3 contains 15 residues. Per germline, CDR1 SGHTA and CDR2 FQGTGA. CDR3 residues: CASSQTRQGADEQFF. The CDR3 bases that were read are TGTGCCAGCAGTCAAACCAGACAGGGGGCTGATGAG.

With respect to this clone: The sequenced fragment ends 3 residues before the CDR3 boundary, so the rest is inferred from the germline J gene. This chain connects TRBV30 to TRBJ2-2; D remains ambiguous. CDR1 and CDR2 from the germline V gene are GTSNPN and SVGIG (reference sequence). The CDR3 loop spans 15 amino acids. The CDR3 loop reads CAWSVQRNTNEKLFF. The covered CDR3 bases are TGTGCCTGGAGTGTACAAAGGAATACTAATGAAAAG.

About this clone itself: The CDR3 end lies 3 residues beyond the end of the read and is filled in from the germline J gene. J is TRBJ2-3 and V is TRBV7-2; D gene unclear. Germline lookup yields CDR1 SGHTA and CDR2 FQGNSA. Trimming cost V 5 bases and J 0 bases, with 3 bases left between them. CDR3 length: 12 amino acids. CDR3 DNA (partial): TGTGCCAGCAGCCAAAGCACAGATACG. Protein product: CASSQSTDT. The CDR3 in its entirety is CASSQSTDTQYF.

CDR3 sequence: CASSPRGQYYGYTF. The sequenced CDR3 bases are TGTGCCAGCTCACCGCGGGGACAGTACTATGGC. The chain uses TRBV18 and TRBJ1-2, with TRBD1 matching 7 bases. The read is 3 residues too short to cover the CDR3 end, so that end is filled in from the germline J gene. The CDR3 totals 14 residues. The junction had 4 bases not matched to a gene; V was cut back by 3 bases and J by 3 bases. The germline V gene encodes CDR1 KGHSH and CDR2 LQKENI.

Concerning this clone: From the germline J gene comes the end of the CDR3, since the read stops 3 residues before it. The sample carries other DNA sequences with the same CDR3. The V gene is TRBV5-3, the J gene TRBJ1-3; the D is unclear. TRBV5-3 is designated an ORF whose function remains uncertain. CDR3 length equals 16 residues. V lost 5 bases to trimming and J lost 0 bases, with 15 bases between them. CDR3 DNA, as far as it was read: TGTGCCAGAAGACCCGGCGGGGAATACTCTGGAAACACC. Its protein product is CARRPGGEYSGNT. The entire CDR3 reads CARRPGGEYSGNTIYF.